Below are 10 T cell receptor beta chains sequenced from a single sample in a study of siplizumab effects on memory and regulatory T cells. The table came from immunoSEQ multiplex PCR; TCRdb's copy has only in-frame clones and leaves some out. This sample has tens of thousands of clones, with 90% to 95% found just once. The sequenced sample consisted of non-Treg CD4+ T cells sorted from blood. The receptor source for this set is a human donor in good health.

The V and J genes are TRBV29-1 and TRBJ1-1; tentative D call: TRBD1 (5 bases). The CDR3 is 14 residues long. The germline V gene has CDR1 SQVTM and CDR2 ANQGSEA. V dropped 3 bases and J dropped 2 bases, with 13 bases sitting between them. The CDR3 nucleotides read TGCAGCGTTGAGGTCGACAGCCTTAACACTGAAGCTTTCTTT. This gives the protein CSVEVDSLNTEAFF.

This rearrangement joins TRBV18 to TRBJ2-5, with 7 bases identical to TRBD2. Germline V gene data show CDR1 as KGHSH and CDR2 as LQKENI. Trimming cost V 2 bases and J 3 bases; bases outside gene matches: 6. This CDR3 is built from 15 residues. The CDR3 DNA follows: TGTGCCAGCTCACCATTGGGCGGGGGTAAAGAGACCCAGTACTTC. It specifies CASSPLGGGKETQYF.

The chain is built from TRBV7-3 and TRBJ2-3; 7 bases are shared with TRBD2. CDR1 and CDR2 from the germline V gene are SGHTA and FQGTGA. V lost 5 bases and J lost 8; bases outside the gene matches: 4. This CDR3 comprises 12 residues. This chain's CDR3 is CASSHPGGTQYF. The CDR3 nucleotides read TGTGCCAGCAGCCACCCGGGGGGTACGCAGTATTTT.

V and J are TRBV19 and TRBJ1-2, with D hard to call. The CDR3 spans 13 residues. Germline V gene data show CDR1 as LNHDA and CDR2 as SQIVND (reference sequence). V lost 5 bases and J lost 3, with 10 bases in between. The CDR3 sequence: CASSLTGDYGYTF. The DNA of the CDR3 is TGTGCCAGTAGTTTGACTGGGGACTATGGCTACACCTTC.

The J gene is TRBJ2-1, the V gene TRBV19; 10 bases agree with TRBD1. The CDR3 consists of 15 residues. V gave up 4 bases and J gave up 7 bases; unmatched junction bases: 7. Germline loops: CDR1 LNHDA, CDR2 SQIVND (reference sequence). The CDR3 sequence is CASSTGTGEANEQFF. Here the CDR3 DNA reads TGTGCCAGTAGTACCGGGACAGGGGAGGCGAATGAGCAGTTCTTC.

Only one count was recorded for this clone. The chain recombines TRBV7-2 with TRBJ2-1; D is unresolved. From germline, CDR1 is SGHTA and CDR2 FQGNSA. V dropped 1 base and J dropped 2 bases, with 9 bases sitting between them. CDR3 length: 15 amino acids. CDR3 residues: CASSLDGGAYNEQFF. In DNA form, the CDR3 reads TGTGCCAGCAGCTTAGATGGCGGAGCCTACAATGAGCAGTTCTTC.

This chain connects TRBV5-1 to TRBJ2-5; no firm D call. V lost 0 bases and J 5 bases, leaving 11 bases between the germline ends. Germline assignment: CDR1 SGHRS and CDR2 YFSETQ. This CDR3 contains 14 residues. The CDR3 region has the DNA TGCGCCAGCAGCTTGGCGGCGCCCCGGGAGACCCAGTACTTC. Its translation: CASSLAAPRETQYF. The variable domain in full, completed from reference TRBV5-1 and TRBJ2-5, reads KAGVTQTPRYLIKTRGQQVTLSCSPISGHRSVSWYQQTPGQGLQFLFEYFSETQRNKGNFPGRFSGRQFSNSRSEMNVSTLELGDSALYLCASSLAAPRETQYFGPGTRLLVL.

The chain couples TRBV5-1 to TRBJ1-1; 8 nucleotides line up with TRBD1. This CDR3 spans 17 amino acids. V lost 1 base and J lost 1; bases outside the gene matches: 9. Germline-derived CDR1 and CDR2 are SGHRS and YFSETQ. CDR3 in amino acids: CASSLSTGGNWNTEAFF. The CDR3 DNA reads as TGCGCCAGCAGCTTGTCTACAGGGGGAAATTGGAACACTGAAGCTTTCTTT.

The V call is TRBV6-5, the J call TRBJ1-2; a possible D gene is TRBD1 (6 bases). Deletions cut 0 bases from V and 3 bases from J, with 8 bases between. The length of the CDR3 is 14 residues. Per germline, CDR1 MNHEY and CDR2 SVGAGI. The CDR3 loop is CASSYSDSYYGYTF. CDR3 sequence (DNA): TGTGCCAGCAGTTACTCGGACAGTTACTATGGCTACACCTTC.

The chain combines TRBV7-9 with TRBJ1-1; weak D call: TRBD1 (5 bases). The V end was cut by 4 bases, the J end by 2 bases, with 11 bases between. This CDR3 has 14 residues. Germline V gene lookup returns CDR1 SEHNR and CDR2 FQNEAQ (reference sequence). The DNA for the CDR3 is TGTGCCAGCAGCTACGGGGGGGTTAACACTGAAGCTTTCTTT. Protein: CASSYGGVNTEAFF.